This is a list of T cell receptor beta chains from one sample in a study of CD8 T cells in ankylosing spondylitis. TCRdb reanalysed the 5' RACE reads using MiXCR and keeps one entry per CDR3 protein. This table has approximately 220,000 distinct CDR3 sequences, roughly 18% appearing once. The material sequenced was blood, either unsorted or a sorted T cell fraction (not recorded which). These receptors originate from a male donor with ankylosing spondylitis. Each CDR3 is given with its conserved first and last residue. A D gene is named only where the DNA matches it firmly. The size entry is marked missing in some rows and otherwise reads once, few, many or a size class.

clone size,D gene,V gene,J gene,CDR3 DNA,CDR3 protein
many,-,TRBV7-2,TRBJ2-7,TGTGCCAGCAGCTCCGACTATGCCTACGAGCAGTACTTC,CASSSDYAYEQYF
many,-,TRBV27,TRBJ2-5,TGTGCCAGCAGTTTATTGGCAGGGGACCAAGAGACCCAGTACTTC,CASSLLAGDQETQYF
-,-,TRBV27,TRBJ1-5,TGTGCCAGCAGTTGGGCAGGGGATATGAATCAGCCCCAGCATTTT,CASSWAGDMNQPQHF
few,TRBD2,TRBV4-3,TRBJ2-7,TGCGCCAGCAGCCAAGATCGGGGGGTCTGGAACGAGCAGTACTTC,CASSQDRGVWNEQYF
-,-,TRBV6-1,TRBJ1-1,TGTGCCAGCAGCCTCCCGGGGGGAGTGGTAACTGAAGCTTTCTTT,CASSLPGGVVTEAFF
-,-,TRBV28,TRBJ1-1,TGTGCCACCTCCTCGGACGTCCGCAACACTGAAGCTTTCTTT,CATSSDVRNTEAFF
-,-,TRBV14,TRBJ2-7,TGTGCCAGCAAGGGGCCTAGCTCCTACGAGCAGTACTTC,CASKGPSSYEQYF
few,-,TRBV12-5,TRBJ2-5,TGTGCTAGTGGTTTGGCACAGGGCAAGTACCAAGAGACCCAGTACTTC,CASGLAQGKYQETQYF
few,-,TRBV12-3/TRBV12-4,TRBJ1-5,TGTGCCAGCAGTGAAACAGGGTCCGAGCAGCCCCAGCATTTT,CASSETGSEQPQHF
-,-,TRBV21-1,TRBJ2-2,TGTGCCAGCAGCAAGCTCGTGGGGAACACCGGGGAGCTGTTTTTT,CASSKLVGNTGELFF
-,-,TRBV19,TRBJ1-4,TGTGCCAGTAGCACCCTCGTTTGGGAAAAACTGTTTTTT,CASSTLVWEKLFF
few,TRBD1,TRBV11-3,TRBJ2-1,TGTGCCAGCAGCTTAGCCCGGACAGGGGAGGTTGTTAATGAGCAGTTCTTC,CASSLARTGEVVNEQFF
few,TRBD1,TRBV9,TRBJ2-5,TGTGCCAGCAGCCCGGGACAGGGTTTAGAGACCCAGTACTTC,CASSPGQGLETQYF
many,-,TRBV29-1,TRBJ2-6,TGCAGCGAAGACGACGAGGGGGCCAACGTCCTGACTTTC,CSEDDEGANVLTF
few,-,TRBV15,TRBJ1-2,TGTGCCACCAGCAACGGGCAGAACTATGGCTACACCTTC,CATSNGQNYGYTF
-,TRBD2,TRBV10-3,TRBJ2-1,TGTGCCATCACGAGCGGGAGGAGCTCCTACAATGAGCAGTTCTTC,CAITSGRSSYNEQFF
-,TRBD2,TRBV2,TRBJ2-7,TGTGCCAGCAGTGAAGAAGTGGCGGGGGGGCCCTCCTACGAGCAGTACTTC,CASSEEVAGGPSYEQYF
few,TRBD1,TRBV29-1,TRBJ2-7,TGCAGCGTTGAGCGGACAGGGGACGAGCAGTACTTC,CSVERTGDEQYF
once,TRBD1,TRBV9,TRBJ2-3,TGTGCCAGCAGCACAGGGGGTTTTCTATCCAGCACAGATACGCAGTATTTT,CASSTGGFLSSTDTQYF
many,TRBD2,TRBV28,TRBJ2-1,TGTGCCAGCAATATGGGACTAGGCCCCTACAATGAGCAGTTCTTC,CASNMGLGPYNEQFF
-,-,TRBV20-1,TRBJ1-2,TGCAGTGCTAGAGGCGTCCCTCCCGCTGACAGGAACTATGGCTACACCTTC,CSARGVPPADRNYGYTF
-,TRBD2,TRBV5-6,TRBJ2-1,TGTGCCAGCAGCCCCGTTAGCGGGAGCTCCTACAATGAGCAGTTCTTC,CASSPVSGSSYNEQFF
-,TRBD1,TRBV9,TRBJ2-5,TGTGCCAGCGACAGGGGGCGCGACGGGGCAAAAGAGACCCAGTACTTC,CASDRGRDGAKETQYF
-,-,TRBV28,TRBJ1-1,TGTGCCAGCAGTTTTAGGGGTACAGAACTCCTGAACACTGAAGCTTTCTTT,CASSFRGTELLNTEAFF
few,-,TRBV20-1,TRBJ2-7,TGCAGTGCTGGTACAGCCTACGAGCAGTACTTC,CSAGTAYEQYF
few,TRBD1,TRBV6-5,TRBJ2-2,TGTGCCAGCAGTTACTCCAGGGGGACCGGGGAGCTGTTTTTT,CASSYSRGTGELFF
-,TRBD2,TRBV28,TRBJ2-7,TGTGCCAGCAGTTTCTTGACTAGCGGGAGTTTCGACGAGCAGTACTTC,CASSFLTSGSFDEQYF
-,-,TRBV30,TRBJ1-1,TGTGCCTGGACCGTAGGGGGTAACACTGAAGCTTTCTTT,CAWTVGGNTEAFF
-,-,TRBV5-1,TRBJ1-1,TGCGCCAGCAGCTTCTCCAGGGACTTGAACACTGAAGCTTTCTTT,CASSFSRDLNTEAFF
-,-,TRBV6-6,TRBJ1-1,TGTGCCAGCACAGGCGGGGCATCGACTGAAGCTTTCTTT,CASTGGASTEAFF
few,-,TRBV7-2,TRBJ2-7,TGTGCCAGCAGCTTAGGGCAGGGCCTCATCTACGAGCAGTACTTC,CASSLGQGLIYEQYF
few,TRBD2,TRBV9,TRBJ2-1,TGTGCCAGCAGCGTAGGCGGGAGCACCTACAATGAGCAGTTCTTC,CASSVGGSTYNEQFF
few,-,TRBV29-1,TRBJ2-7,TGCAGCGTCGCCCCTTGGGGGGAACCTACGGGAGAGCAGTACTTC,CSVAPWGEPTGEQYF
-,-,TRBV12-3/TRBV12-4,TRBJ1-1,TGTGCCAGCAGCTTCCTAGGACCGAACACTGAAGCTTTCTTT,CASSFLGPNTEAFF
few,-,TRBV7-9,TRBJ2-5,TGTGCCAGCAGCTTTGGGCTCGAAGAGACCCAGTACTTC,CASSFGLEETQYF
-,-,TRBV5-1,TRBJ2-3,TGCGCCAGCAGCCTATACGCCGGTTACACAGATACGCAGTATTTT,CASSLYAGYTDTQYF
-,-,TRBV27,TRBJ2-5,TGTGCCAGCAGTGGGTATGGACAAGAGACCCAGTACTTC,CASSGYGQETQYF
-,TRBD2,TRBV28,TRBJ2-5,TGTGCCAGCAGTTCCCCGCCTAGCGGAGGGCCCCAAGAGACCCAGTACTTC,CASSSPPSGGPQETQYF
-,-,TRBV11-2,TRBJ2-6,TGTGCCAGCAACCCTCAGGACTCTGGGGCCAACGTCCTGACTTTC,CASNPQDSGANVLTF
few,TRBD1,TRBV2,TRBJ1-6,TGTGCCAGCAGTCTTGACAGGGACTCACCCCTCCACTTT,CASSLDRDSPLHF
-,TRBD1,TRBV11-3,TRBJ2-1,TGTGCCAGCAGCTCCACCGGACAGGGGAGGTACAATGAGCAGTTCTTC,CASSSTGQGRYNEQFF
-,-,TRBV11-2,TRBJ2-5,TGTGCCAGCAGCTTAGCCTGGGGGAACCAAGAGACCCAGTACTTC,CASSLAWGNQETQYF
few,-,TRBV2,TRBJ1-5,TGTGCCAGCAGTGAATGGGCAGGGAGGCAGCCCCAGCATTTT,CASSEWAGRQPQHF
-,-,TRBV3-1,TRBJ2-7,TGTGCCAGCAGCCAAGATCCGAGTGGCCTCCGAAAATCCTACGAGCAGTACTTC,CASSQDPSGLRKSYEQYF
few,TRBD2,TRBV4-1,TRBJ2-7,TGCGCCAGCAGCCAAGGGGCTGGCGGGAGGGTTTACGAGCAGTACTTC,CASSQGAGGRVYEQYF
-,TRBD2,TRBV7-9,TRBJ2-7,TGTGCCAGCAGTACCGGACTAGCGGGAGGAGGCGAGCAGTACTTC,CASSTGLAGGGEQYF
few,TRBD2,TRBV2,TRBJ2-3,TGTGCCAGCAGTGGAGCGGGAGAGGGAGATACGCAGTATTTT,CASSGAGEGDTQYF
few,-,TRBV4-2,TRBJ2-2,TGTGCCAGCAGCCAAGATGTAGAGGTGCATACGAACACCGGGGAGCTGTTTTTT,CASSQDVEVHTNTGELFF
-,TRBD2,TRBV9,TRBJ2-3,TGTGCCAGCAGCGATGGGGGGCTAGCGGGAGATACGCAGTATTTT,CASSDGGLAGDTQYF
-,-,TRBV7-9,TRBJ2-3,TGTGCCAGCAGCTCCCCTAGCACAGATACGCAGTATTTT,CASSSPSTDTQYF
few,-,TRBV12-3/TRBV12-4,TRBJ2-7,TGTGCCAGCAGTTTAGGTCTAGGGAGCCAGAGCGACGAGCAGTACTTC,CASSLGLGSQSDEQYF
-,-,TRBV2,TRBJ2-2,TGTGCCAGCACATCCCACCAGGCCGGGGAGCTGTTTTTT,CASTSHQAGELFF